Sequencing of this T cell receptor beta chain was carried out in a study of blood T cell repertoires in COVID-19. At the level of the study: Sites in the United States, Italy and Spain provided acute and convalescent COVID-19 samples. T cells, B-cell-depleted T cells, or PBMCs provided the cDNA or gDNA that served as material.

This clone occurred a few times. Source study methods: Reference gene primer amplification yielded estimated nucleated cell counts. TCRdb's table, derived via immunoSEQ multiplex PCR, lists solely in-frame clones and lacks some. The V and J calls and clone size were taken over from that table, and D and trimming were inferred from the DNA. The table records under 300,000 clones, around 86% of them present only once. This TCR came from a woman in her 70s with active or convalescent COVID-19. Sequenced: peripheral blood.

The CDR3 sequence is CASSLRDSSYNSPLHF. CDR3 sequence (DNA): TGTGCCAGCAGCCTGAGGGACAGCTCCTATAATTCACCCCTCCACTTT. This chain uses TRBV7-8 with TRBJ1-6; 7 nucleotides line up with TRBD1. The trim removed 5 bases at V and 0 bases at J, leaving 4 bases unmatched. The CDR3 contains 16 residues. Germline V gene lookup returns CDR1 SGHVS and CDR2 FQNEAQ.